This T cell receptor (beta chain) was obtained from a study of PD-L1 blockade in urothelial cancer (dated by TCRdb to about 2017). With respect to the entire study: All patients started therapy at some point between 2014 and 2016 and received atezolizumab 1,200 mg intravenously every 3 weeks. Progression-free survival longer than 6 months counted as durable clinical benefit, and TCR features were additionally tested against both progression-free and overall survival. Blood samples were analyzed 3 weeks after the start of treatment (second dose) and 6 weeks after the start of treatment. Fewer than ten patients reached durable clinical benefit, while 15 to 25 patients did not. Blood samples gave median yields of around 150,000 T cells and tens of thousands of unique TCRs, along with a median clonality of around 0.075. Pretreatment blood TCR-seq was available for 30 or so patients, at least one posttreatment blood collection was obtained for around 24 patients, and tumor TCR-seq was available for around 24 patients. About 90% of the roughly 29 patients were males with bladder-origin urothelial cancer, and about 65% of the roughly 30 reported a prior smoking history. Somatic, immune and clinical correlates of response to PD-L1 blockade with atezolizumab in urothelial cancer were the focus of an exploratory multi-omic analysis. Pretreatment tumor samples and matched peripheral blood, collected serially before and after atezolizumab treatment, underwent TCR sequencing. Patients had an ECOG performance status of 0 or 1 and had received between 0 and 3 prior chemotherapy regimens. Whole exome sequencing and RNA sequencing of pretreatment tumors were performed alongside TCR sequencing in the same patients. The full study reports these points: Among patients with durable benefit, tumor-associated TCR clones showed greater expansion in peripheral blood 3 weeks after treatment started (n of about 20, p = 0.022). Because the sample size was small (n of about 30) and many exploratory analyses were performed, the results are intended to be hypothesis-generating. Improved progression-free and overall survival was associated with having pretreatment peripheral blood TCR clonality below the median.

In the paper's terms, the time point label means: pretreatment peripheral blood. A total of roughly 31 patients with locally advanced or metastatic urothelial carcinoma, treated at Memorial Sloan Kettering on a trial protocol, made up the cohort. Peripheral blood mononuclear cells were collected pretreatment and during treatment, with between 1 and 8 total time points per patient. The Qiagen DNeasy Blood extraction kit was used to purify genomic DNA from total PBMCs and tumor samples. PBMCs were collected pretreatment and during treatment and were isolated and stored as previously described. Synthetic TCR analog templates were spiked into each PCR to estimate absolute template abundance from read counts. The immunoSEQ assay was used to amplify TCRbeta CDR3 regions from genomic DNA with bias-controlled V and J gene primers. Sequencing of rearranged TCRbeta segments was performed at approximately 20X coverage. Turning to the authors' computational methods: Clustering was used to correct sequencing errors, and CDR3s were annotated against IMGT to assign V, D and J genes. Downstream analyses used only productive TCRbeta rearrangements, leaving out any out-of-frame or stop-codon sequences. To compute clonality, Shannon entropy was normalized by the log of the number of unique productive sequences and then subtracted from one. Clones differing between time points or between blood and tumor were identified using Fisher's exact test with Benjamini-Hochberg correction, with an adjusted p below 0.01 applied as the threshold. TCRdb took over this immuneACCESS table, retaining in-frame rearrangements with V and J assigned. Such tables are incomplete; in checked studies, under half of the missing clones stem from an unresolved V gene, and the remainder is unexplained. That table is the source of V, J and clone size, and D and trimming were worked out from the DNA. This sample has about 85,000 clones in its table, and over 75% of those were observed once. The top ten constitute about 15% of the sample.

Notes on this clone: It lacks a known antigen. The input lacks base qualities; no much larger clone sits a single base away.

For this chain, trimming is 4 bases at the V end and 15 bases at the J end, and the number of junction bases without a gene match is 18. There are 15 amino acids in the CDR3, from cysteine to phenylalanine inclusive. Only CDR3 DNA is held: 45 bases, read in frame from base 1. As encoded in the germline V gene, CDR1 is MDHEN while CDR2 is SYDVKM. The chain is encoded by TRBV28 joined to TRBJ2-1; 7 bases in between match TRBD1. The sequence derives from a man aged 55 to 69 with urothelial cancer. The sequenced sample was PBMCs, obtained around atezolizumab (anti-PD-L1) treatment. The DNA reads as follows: TGTGCCAGCAGTTCCGCTGGATGGATCTTAGGGGGCTCGTTCTTC. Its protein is CASSSAGWILGGSFF.